The present T cell receptor (beta chain) was sequenced within a study of cytomegalovirus exposure and HLA in healthy donors. Study-wide results and caveats: When the data were analyzed later, several of the most significant clusters appeared to be linked to common viral pathogens. Differences between HLA loci emerged in a later analysis of TCR association rates, with DRB1 most and HLA-C fewest.

The PCR ran on 60 Vbeta and 13 Jbeta primers. As processed by the authors: Among the unique TCR beta chains that a later analysis counted, roughly 80 million in all, about 10 million were shared. Method: immunoSEQ multiplex PCR; TCRdb's copy keeps in-frame clones and lacks some. V and J calls and clone size are copied from that table; D and trimming were computed from the DNA. The sample contains approximately 130,000 clones, roughly 80% of which appear only once. There are 15 residues in the CDR3. V shed 0 bases and J 6 bases; nucleotides not matched to a gene: 8. CDR1 and CDR2 (germline): SGHRS, YFSETQ. With respect to this clone: What it recognizes is unknown.

The sequence derives from a man aged 25 to 45 in good health and CMV-seronegative. The chain couples TRBV5-1 to TRBJ1-2, with 7 positions matching TRBD1. The material sequenced was PBMCs. The CDR3 here is CASSLEKTGLDGYTF. The DNA of the CDR3 is TGCGCCAGCAGCTTGGAAAAGACAGGGTTGGATGGCTACACCTTC.